This TCR beta chain was obtained from a study of OX40 agonist ivuxolimab in advanced cancers. Libraries were prepared by immunoSEQ multiplex PCR; TCRdb keeps only in-frame clonotypes and omits some of them. This table has tens of thousands of clones, 65% to 90% appearing once. CDR1 ENHRY and CDR2 SYGVKD come from the germline V gene. Unmatched junction bases numbered 8, after V lost 6 bases and J lost 6 bases. This CDR3 region has 15 residues. This chain joins TRBV10-3 and TRBJ2-7, with 13 bases identical to TRBD2. The sample consisted of CD4+ or CD8+ T cells sorted from blood, taken in a trial of the OX40 agonist ivuxolimab. The TCR comes from an adult with an advanced solid tumor such as melanoma, head and neck, liver or kidney cancer. CDR3 sequence (DNA): TGTGCCATCAGCTCCCCGACTAGCGGGGGGCGCGAGCAGTACTTC. It translates to CAISSPTSGGREQYF.